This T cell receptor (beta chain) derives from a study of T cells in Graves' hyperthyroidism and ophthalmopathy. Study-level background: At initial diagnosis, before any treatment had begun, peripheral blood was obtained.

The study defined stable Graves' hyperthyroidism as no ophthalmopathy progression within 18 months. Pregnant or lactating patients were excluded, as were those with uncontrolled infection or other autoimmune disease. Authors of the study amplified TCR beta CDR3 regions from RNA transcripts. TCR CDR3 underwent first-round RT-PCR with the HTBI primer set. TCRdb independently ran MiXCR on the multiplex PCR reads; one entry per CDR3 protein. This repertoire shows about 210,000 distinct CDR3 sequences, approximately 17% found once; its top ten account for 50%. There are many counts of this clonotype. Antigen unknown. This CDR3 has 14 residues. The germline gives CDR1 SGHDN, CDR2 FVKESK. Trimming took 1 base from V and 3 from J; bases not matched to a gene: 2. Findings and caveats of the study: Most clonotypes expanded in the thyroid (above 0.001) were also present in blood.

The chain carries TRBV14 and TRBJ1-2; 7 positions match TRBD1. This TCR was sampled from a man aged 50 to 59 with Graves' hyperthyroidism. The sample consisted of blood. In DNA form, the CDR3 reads TGTGCCAGCAGCCAAGGCGGGACAGACTATGGCTACACCTTC. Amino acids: CASSQGGTDYGYTF. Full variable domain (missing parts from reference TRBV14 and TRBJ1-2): EAGVTQFPSHSVIEKGQTVTLRCDPISGHDNLYWYRRVMGKEIKFLLHFVKESKQDESGMPNNRFLAERTGGTYSTLKVQPAELEDSGVYFCASSQGGTDYGYTFGSGTRLTVV.